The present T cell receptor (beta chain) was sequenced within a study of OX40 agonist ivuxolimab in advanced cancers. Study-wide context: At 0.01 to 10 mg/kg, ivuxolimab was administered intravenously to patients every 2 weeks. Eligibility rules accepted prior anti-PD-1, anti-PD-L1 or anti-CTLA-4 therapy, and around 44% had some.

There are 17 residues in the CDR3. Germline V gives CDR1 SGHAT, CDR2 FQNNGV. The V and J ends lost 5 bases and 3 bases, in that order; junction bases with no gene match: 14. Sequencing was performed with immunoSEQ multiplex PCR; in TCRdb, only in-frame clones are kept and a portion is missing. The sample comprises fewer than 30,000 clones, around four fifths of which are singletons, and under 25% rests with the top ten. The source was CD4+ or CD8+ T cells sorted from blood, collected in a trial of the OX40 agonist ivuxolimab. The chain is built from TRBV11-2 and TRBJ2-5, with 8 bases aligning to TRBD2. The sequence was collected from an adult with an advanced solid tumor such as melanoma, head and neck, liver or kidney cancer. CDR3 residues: CASSPWAAGGPEETQYF. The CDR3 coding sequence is TGTGCCAGCAGCCCGTGGGCGGCGGGGGGCCCTGAAGAGACCCAGTACTTC.